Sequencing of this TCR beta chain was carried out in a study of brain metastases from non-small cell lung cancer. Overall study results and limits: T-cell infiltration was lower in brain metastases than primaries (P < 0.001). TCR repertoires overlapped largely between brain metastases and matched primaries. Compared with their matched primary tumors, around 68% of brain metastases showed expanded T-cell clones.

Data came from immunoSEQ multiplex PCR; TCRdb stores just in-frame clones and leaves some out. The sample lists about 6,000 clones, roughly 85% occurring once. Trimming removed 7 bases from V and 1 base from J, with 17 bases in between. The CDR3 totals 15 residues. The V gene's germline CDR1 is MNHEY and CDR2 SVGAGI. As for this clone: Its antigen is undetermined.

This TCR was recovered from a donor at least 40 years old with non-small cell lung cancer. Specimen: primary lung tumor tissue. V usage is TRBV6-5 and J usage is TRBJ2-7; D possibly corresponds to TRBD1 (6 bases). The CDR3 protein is CASKGELAASYEQYF. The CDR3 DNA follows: TGTGCCAGCAAGGGGGAATTAGCAGCGTCCTACGAGCAGTACTTC.